This record covers a single TCR beta chain. The germline V gene has CDR1 MNHEY and CDR2 SVGAGI. Losses at the gene ends were 0 bases for V and 4 bases for J; bases not matched to a gene: 10. The CDR3 is made up of 17 amino acids. The data originate from a study of CD8 T cells in Susac syndrome. An amount of RNA that ranged from 0.5 to 1 ug was reverse transcribed with random hexamers. Each CDR3 protein is one row after TCRdb ran MiXCR on the immunoSEQ multiplex PCR reads. The table lists more than 95,000 distinct CDR3 sequences, around 94% of them singletons. The TCR comes from a human donor in good health. The sequenced sample was CD4+ T cells from PBMCs. This chain connects TRBV6-5 to TRBJ2-7; 9 nucleotides agree with TRBD2. This CDR3 reads CASSYSRGGGRGYEQYF. For the CDR3, the DNA is TGTGCCAGCAGTTACTCGAGGGGGGGCGGGAGGGGTTACGAGCAGTACTTC.